This record covers a single T cell receptor (beta chain). The data were obtained in a study of blood T cell repertoires in COVID-19. Study-level background: Acute and convalescent COVID-19 samples came from the United States, Italy and Spain.

CDR1 and CDR2 from the germline V gene are SGHNT and YENEEA. The CDR3 length is 18 residues. V shed 0 bases, J shed 7 bases, and the junction held 12 bases outside the gene matches. In the original workflow: Estimates of nucleated cell counts were drawn from the amplification of reference gene primers. Repertoires were generated with immunoSEQ multiplex PCR, while TCRdb's copy carries only in-frame clones and drops some. The V and J calls and clone size come from that table; D and trimming were worked out from the DNA. Counted here are approximately 220,000 clones, 87% occurring once; the ten biggest clones make up roughly 6.4%.

The source is a man in his sixties who had recovered from COVID-19. The chain employs TRBV11-3 and TRBJ2-1; 10 nucleotides agree with TRBD2. Input material: peripheral blood. The DNA of the CDR3 is TGTGCCAGCAGCTTAGAACAAGGGGGGACTAGCGCCAGTAATGAGCAGTTCTTC. Its translation is CASSLEQGGTSASNEQFF. Combining the CDR3 with reference TRBV11-3 and TRBJ2-1 gives the whole variable domain EAGVVQSPRYKIIEKKQPVAFWCNPISGHNTLYWYLQNLGQGPELLIRYENEEAVDDSQLPKDRFSAERLKGVDSTLKIQPAELGDSAVYLCASSLEQGGTSASNEQFFGPGTRLTVL.